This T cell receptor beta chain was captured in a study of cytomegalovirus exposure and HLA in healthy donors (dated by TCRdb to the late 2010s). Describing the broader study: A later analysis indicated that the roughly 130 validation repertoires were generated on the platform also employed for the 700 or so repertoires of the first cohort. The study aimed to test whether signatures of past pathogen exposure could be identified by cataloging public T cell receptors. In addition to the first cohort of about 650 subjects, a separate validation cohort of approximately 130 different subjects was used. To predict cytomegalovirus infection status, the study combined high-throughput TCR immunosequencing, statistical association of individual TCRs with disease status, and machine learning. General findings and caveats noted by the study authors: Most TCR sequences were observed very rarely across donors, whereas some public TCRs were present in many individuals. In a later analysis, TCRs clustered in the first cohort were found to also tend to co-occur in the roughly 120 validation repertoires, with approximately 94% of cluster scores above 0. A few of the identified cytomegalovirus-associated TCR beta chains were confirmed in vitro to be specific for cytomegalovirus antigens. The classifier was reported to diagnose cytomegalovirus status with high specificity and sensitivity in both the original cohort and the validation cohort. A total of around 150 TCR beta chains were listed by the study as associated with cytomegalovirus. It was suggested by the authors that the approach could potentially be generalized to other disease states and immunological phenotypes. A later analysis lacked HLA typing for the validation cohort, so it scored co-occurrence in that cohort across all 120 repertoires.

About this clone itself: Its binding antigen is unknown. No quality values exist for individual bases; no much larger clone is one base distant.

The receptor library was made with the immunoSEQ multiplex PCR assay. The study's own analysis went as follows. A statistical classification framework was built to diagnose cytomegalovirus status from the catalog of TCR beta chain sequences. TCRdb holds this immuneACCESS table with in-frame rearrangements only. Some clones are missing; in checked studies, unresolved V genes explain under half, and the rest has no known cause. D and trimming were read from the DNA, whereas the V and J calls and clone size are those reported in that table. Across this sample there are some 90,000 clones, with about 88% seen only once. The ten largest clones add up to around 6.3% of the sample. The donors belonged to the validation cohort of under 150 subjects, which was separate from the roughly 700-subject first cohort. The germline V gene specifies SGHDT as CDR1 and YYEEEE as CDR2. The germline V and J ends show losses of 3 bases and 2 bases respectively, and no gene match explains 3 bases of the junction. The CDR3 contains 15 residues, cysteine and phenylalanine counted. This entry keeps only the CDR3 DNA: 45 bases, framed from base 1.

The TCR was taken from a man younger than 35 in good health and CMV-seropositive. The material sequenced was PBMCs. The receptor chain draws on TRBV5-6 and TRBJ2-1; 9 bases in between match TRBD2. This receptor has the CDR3 CASSSTSGPYNEQFF. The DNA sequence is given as TGTGCCAGCAGCTCGACTAGCGGACCCTACAATGAGCAGTTCTTC.